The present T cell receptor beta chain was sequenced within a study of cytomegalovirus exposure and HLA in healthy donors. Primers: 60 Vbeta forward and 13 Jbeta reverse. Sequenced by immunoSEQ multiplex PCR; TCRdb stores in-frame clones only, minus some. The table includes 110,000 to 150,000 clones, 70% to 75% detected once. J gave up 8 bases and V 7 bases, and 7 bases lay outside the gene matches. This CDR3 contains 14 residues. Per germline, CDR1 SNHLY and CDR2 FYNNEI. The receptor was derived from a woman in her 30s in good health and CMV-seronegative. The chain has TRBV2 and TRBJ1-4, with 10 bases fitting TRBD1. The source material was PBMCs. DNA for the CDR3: TGTGCCAGCAACCCGGGACAGGGGTACGAAAAACTGTTTTTT. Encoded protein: CASNPGQGYEKLFF.